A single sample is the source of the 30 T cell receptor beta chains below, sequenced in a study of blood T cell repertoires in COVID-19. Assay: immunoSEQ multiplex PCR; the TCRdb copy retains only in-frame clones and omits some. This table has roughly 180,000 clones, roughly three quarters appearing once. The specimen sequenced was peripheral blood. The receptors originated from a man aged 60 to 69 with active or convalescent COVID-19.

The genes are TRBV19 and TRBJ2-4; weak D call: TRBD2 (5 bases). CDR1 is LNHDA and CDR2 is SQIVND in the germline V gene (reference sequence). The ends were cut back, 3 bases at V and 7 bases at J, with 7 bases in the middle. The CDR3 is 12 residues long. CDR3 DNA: TGTGCCAGTAGTATCGGCGGGAACATTCAGTACTTC. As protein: CASSIGGNIQYF.

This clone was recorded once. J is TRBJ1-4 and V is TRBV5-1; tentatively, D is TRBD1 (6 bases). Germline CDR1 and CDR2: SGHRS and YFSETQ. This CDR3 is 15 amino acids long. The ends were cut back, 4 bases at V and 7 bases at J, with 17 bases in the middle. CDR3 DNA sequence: TGCGCCAGCAGCCCGACGGGACAAGTCTCTGAAAAACTGTTTTTT. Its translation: CASSPTGQVSEKLFF.

DNA of the CDR3: TGTGCCAGCAGCAAAGTTCGGCGGGAGACGTCCTACAATGAGCAGTTCTTC. Translated, it gives CASSKVRRETSYNEQFF. The V and J genes are TRBV21-1 and TRBJ2-1; the D call in the table, TRBD2, was not verified against the DNA. TRBV21-1 is a pseudogene segment. CDR3 length equals 17 residues.

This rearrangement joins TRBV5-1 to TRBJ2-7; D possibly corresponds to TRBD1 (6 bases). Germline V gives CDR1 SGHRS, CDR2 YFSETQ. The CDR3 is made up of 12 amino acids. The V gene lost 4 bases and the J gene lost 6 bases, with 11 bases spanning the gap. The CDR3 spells CASSSSGAEQYF. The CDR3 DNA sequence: TGCGCCAGCAGCAGTTCAGGGGCCGAGCAGTACTTC.

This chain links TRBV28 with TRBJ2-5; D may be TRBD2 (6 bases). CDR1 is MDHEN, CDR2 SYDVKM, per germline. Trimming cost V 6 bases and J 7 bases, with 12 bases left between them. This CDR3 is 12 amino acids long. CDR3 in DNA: TGTGCCAGCAGACCAGCGGGCCCGACCCAGTACTTC. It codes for CASRPAGPTQYF.

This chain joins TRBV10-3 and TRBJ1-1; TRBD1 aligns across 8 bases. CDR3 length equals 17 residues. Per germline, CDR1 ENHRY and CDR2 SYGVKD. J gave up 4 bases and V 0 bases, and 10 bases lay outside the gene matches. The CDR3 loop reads CAISESIPGGVRTEAFF. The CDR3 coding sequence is TGTGCCATCAGTGAGTCGATCCCAGGGGGCGTTCGCACTGAAGCTTTCTTT.

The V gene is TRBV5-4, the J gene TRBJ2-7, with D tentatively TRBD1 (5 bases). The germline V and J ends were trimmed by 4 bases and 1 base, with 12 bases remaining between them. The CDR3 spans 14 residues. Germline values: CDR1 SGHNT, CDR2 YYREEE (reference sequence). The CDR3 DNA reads TGTGCCAGCAGCCCCGACCAGGGTTCCTACGAGCAGTACTTC. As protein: CASSPDQGSYEQYF. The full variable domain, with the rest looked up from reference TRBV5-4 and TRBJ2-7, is ETGVTQSPTHLIKTRGQQVTLRCSSQSGHNTVSWYQQALGQGPQFIFQYYREEENGRGNFPPRFSGLQFPNYSSELNVNALELDDSALYLCASSPDQGSYEQYFGPGTRLTVT.

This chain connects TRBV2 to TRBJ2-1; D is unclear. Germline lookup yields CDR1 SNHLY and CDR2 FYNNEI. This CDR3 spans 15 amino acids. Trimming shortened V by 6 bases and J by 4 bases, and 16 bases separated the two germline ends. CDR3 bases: TGTGCCAGCAGGACCGTGGAGAACCGTTACAATGAGCAGTTCTTC. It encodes CASRTVENRYNEQFF.

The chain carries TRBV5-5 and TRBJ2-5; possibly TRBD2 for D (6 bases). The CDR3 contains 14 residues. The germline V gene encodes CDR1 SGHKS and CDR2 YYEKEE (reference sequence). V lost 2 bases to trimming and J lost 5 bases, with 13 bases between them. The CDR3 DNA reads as TGTGCCAGCAGCTTCGGCGGGAAGGTGGAGACCCAGTACTTC. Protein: CASSFGGKVETQYF.

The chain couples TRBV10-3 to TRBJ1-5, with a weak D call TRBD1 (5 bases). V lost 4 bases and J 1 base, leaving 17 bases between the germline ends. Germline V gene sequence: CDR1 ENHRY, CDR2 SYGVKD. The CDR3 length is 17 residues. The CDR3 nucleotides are TGTGCCATCAGTGGATCGCTTAAGGGGCCCAGCAATCAGCCCCAGCATTTT. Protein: CAISGSLKGPSNQPQHF.

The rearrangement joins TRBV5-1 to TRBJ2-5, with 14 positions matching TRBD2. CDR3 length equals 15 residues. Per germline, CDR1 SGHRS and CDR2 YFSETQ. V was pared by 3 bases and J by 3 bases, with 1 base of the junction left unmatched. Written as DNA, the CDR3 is TGCGCCAGCAGCTGGGGACTAGCGGGAGAAGAGACCCAGTACTTC. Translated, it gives CASSWGLAGEETQYF.

The CDR3 DNA is TGTGCCTGGACTCGTAGCGGGAGGGGGTCAGATACGCAGTATTTT. As protein: CAWTRSGRGSDTQYF. The chain has TRBV30 and TRBJ2-3; TRBD2 agrees at 11 bases. CDR1 is GTSNPN, CDR2 SVGIG, per germline (reference sequence). The V gene end was trimmed by 4 bases and the J gene end by 4 bases; junction bases not matched to a gene: 7. The CDR3 is made up of 15 amino acids.

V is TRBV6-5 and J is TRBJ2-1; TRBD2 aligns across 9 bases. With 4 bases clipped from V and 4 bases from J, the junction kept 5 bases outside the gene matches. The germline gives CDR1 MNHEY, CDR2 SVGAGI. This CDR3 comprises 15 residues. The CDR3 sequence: CASSFWTSAYNEQFF. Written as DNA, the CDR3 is TGTGCCAGCAGTTTTTGGACTAGCGCATACAATGAGCAGTTCTTC.

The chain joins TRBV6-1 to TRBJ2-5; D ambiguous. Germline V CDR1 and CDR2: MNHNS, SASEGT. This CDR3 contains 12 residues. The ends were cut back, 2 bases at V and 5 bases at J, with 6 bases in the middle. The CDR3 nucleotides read TGTGCCAGCAGTGAACTCCCGGAGACCCAGTACTTC. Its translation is CASSELPETQYF.

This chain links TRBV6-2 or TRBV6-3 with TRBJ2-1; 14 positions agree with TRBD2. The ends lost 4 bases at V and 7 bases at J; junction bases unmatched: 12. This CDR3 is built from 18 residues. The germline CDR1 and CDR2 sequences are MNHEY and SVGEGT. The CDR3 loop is CASSLPPGTSGSSNEQFF. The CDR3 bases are TGTGCCAGCAGTTTGCCTCCCGGGACTAGCGGGAGTTCGAATGAGCAGTTCTTC.

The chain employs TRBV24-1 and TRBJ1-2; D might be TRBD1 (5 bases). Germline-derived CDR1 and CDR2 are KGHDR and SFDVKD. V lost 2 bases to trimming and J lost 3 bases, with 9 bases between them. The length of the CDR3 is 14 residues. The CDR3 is CATSDYTQDYGYTF. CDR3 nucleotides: TGTGCCACCAGTGATTATACACAGGACTATGGCTACACCTTC.

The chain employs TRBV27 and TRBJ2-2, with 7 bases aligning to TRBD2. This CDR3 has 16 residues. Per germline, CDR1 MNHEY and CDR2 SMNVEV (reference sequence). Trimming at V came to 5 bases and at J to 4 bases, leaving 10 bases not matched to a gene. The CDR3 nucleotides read TGTGCCAGCAGTACCCTAACTAGCGCGGGCACCGGGGAGCTGTTTTTT. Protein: CASSTLTSAGTGELFF.

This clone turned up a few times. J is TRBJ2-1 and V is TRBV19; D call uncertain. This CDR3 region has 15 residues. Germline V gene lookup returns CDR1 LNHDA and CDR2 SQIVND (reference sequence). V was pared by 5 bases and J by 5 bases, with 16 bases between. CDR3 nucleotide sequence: TGTGCCAGTAGTCTTTGGCTCTCCGCCGACAATGAGCAGTTCTTC. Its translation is CASSLWLSADNEQFF.

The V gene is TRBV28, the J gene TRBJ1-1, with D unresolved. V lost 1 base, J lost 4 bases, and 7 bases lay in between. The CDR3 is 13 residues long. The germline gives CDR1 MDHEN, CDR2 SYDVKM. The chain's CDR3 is CASSLSGGTEAFF. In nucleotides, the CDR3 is TGTGCCAGCAGTTTATCTGGCGGCACTGAAGCTTTCTTT.

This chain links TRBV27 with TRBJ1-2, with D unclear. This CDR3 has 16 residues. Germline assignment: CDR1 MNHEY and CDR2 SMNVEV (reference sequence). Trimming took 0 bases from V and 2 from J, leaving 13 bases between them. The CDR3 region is CASSLSAGYLNYGYTF. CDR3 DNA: TGTGCCAGCAGTTTATCGGCGGGGTATCTGAACTATGGCTACACCTTC.

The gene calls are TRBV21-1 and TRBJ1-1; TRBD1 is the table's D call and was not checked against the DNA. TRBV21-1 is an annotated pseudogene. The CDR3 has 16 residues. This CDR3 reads CASSKEQGLRCTEAFF. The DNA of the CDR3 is TGTGCCAGCAGCAAAGAACAGGGATTGAGGTGCACTGAAGCTTTCTTT.

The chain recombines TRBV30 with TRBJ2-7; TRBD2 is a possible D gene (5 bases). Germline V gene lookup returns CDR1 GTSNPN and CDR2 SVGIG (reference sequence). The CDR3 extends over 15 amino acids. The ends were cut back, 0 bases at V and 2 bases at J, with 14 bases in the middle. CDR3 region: CAWSVRGPRAYEQYF. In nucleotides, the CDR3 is TGTGCCTGGAGTGTACGAGGGCCCCGGGCCTACGAGCAGTACTTC. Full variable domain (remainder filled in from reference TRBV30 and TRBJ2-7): SQTIHQWPATLVQPVGSPLSLECTVEGTSNPNLYWYRQAAGRGLQLLFYSVGIGQISSEVPQNLSASRPQDRQFILSSKKLLLSDSGFYLCAWSVRGPRAYEQYFGPGTRLTVT.

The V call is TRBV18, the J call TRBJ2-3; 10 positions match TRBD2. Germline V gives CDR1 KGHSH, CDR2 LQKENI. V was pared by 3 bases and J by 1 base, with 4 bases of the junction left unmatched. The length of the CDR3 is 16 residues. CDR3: CASSPIAGGGTDTQYF. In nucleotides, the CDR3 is TGTGCCAGCTCACCCATAGCGGGAGGAGGCACAGATACGCAGTATTTT.

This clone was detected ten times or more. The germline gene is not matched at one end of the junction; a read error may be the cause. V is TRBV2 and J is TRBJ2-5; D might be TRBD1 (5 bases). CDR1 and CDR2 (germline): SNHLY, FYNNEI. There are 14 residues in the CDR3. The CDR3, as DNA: TGTGCCAGCGGAGACAGTCTCCCACAAGGGACCCAGTACTTC. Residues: CASGDSLPQGTQYF.

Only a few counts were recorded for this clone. The CDR3 here is CASSLVASGSASYEQYF. DNA for the CDR3: TGTGCCAGCAGCTTAGTGGCCAGCGGGAGCGCCAGCTACGAGCAGTACTTC. The rearrangement joins TRBV7-2 to TRBJ2-7; TRBD2 matches at 8 bases. Per the germline V gene, CDR1 is SGHTA and CDR2 is FQGNSA. The length of the CDR3 is 17 residues. Losses at the gene ends were 1 base for V and 3 bases for J; bases not matched to a gene: 11.

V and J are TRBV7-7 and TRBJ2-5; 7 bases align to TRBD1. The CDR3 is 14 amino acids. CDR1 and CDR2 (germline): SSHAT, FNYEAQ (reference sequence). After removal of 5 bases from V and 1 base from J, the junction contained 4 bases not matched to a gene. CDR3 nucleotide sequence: TGTGCCAGCAGCCCCCGGACAGGCCAAGAGACCCAGTACTTC. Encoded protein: CASSPRTGQETQYF.

For the CDR3, the DNA is TGTGCCAGCAGTTACGGGTTAGGCGCGGGAGGGCGTTTCAACGAGCAGTACTTC. Encoded protein: CASSYGLGAGGRFNEQYF. The rearrangement links TRBV6-2 or TRBV6-3 to TRBJ2-7; 9 nucleotides align to TRBD2. V lost 2 bases to trimming and J lost 5 bases; unmatched junction nucleotides: 16. CDR3 length equals 18 residues. Germline lookup yields CDR1 MNHEY and CDR2 SVGEGT.

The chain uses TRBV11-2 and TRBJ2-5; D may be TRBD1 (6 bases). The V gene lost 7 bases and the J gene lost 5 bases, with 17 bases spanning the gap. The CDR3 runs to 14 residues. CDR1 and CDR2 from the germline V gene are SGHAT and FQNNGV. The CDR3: CASTIRGPSETQYF. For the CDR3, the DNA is TGTGCCAGCACCATCAGGGGCCCTTCGGAGACCCAGTACTTC. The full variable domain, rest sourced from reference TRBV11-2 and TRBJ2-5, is EAGVAQSPRYKIIEKRQSVAFWCNPISGHATLYWYQQILGQGPKLLIQFQNNGVVDDSQLPKDRFSAERLKGVDSTLKIQPAKLEDSAVYLCASTIRGPSETQYFGPGTRLLVL.

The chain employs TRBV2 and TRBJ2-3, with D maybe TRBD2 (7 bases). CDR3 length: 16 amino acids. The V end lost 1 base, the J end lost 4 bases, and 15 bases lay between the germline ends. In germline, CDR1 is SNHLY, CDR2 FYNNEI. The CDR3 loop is CASSEEGGVRADTQYF. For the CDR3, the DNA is TGTGCCAGCAGTGAAGAAGGGGGGGTTAGGGCAGATACGCAGTATTTT.

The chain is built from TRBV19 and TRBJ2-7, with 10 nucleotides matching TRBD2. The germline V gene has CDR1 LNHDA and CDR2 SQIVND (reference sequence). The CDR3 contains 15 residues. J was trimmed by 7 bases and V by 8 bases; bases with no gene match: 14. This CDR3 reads CASGSPSGRSLEQYF. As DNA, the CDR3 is TGTGCCAGTGGAAGTCCTAGCGGGAGATCTTTGGAGCAGTACTTC.